This T cell receptor (beta chain) was identified in a study of cytomegalovirus exposure and HLA in healthy donors. PCR was performed using 60 Vbeta and 13 Jbeta primers. Sequenced by immunoSEQ multiplex PCR; TCRdb stores in-frame clones only, minus some. The table includes 95,000 to 110,000 clones, approximately 73% detected once. The CDR3 extends over 17 amino acids. Germline CDR1 SGDLS, CDR2 YYNGEE. Losses at the gene ends were 0 bases for V and 6 bases for J; bases not matched to a gene: 10. Everyone who donated was a healthy bone marrow donor. This chain connects TRBV9 to TRBJ2-3; 10 nucleotides align to TRBD2. Specimen: PBMCs. This receptor was taken from a man younger than 40 in good health and CMV-seronegative. The CDR3 DNA sequence: TGTGCCAGCAGCGTAGCTGGGGCTAGCGGGGGCGGCGATACGCAGTATTTT. It codes for CASSVAGASGGGDTQYF.